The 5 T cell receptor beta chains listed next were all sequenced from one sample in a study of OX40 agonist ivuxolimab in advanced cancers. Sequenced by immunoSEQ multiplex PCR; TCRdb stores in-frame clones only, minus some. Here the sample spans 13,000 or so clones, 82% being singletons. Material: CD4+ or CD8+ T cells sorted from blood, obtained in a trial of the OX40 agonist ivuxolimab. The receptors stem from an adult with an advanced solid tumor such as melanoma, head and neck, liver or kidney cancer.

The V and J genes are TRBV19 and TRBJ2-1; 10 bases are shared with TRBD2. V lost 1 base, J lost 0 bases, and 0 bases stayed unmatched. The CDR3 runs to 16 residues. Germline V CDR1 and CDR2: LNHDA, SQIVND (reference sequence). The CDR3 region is CASSIASGSSYNEQFF. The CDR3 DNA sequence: TGTGCCAGTAGTATAGCTAGCGGGAGCTCCTACAATGAGCAGTTCTTC.

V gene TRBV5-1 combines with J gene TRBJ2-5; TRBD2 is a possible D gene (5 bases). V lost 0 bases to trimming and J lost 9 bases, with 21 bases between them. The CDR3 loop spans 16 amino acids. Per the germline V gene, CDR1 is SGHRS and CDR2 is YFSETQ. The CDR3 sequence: CASSLEPQTPPGAQYF. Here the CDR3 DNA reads TGCGCCAGCAGCTTGGAGCCCCAGACTCCCCCCGGGGCCCAGTACTTC.

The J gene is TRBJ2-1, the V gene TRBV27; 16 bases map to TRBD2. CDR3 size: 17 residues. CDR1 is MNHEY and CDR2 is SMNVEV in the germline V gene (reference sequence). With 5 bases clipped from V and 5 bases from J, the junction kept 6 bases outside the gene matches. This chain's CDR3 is CASSTGLAGGPHNEQFF. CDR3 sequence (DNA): TGTGCCAGCAGTACGGGACTAGCGGGAGGGCCACACAATGAGCAGTTCTTC.

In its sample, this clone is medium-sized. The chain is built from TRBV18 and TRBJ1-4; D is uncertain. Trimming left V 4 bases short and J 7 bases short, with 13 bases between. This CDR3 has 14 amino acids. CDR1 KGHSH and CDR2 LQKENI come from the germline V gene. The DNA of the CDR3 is TGTGCCAGCTCACGACGACAAGCGGGTGAAAAACTGTTTTTT. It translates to CASSRRQAGEKLFF.

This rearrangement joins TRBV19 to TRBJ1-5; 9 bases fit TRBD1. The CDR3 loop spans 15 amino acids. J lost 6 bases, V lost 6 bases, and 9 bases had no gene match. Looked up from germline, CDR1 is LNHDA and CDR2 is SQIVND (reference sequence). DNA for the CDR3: TGTGCCAGTAGGAGGAACAGGGGGCAGGTTCAGCCCCAGCATTTT. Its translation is CASRRNRGQVQPQHF.